The clone carrying this T cell receptor beta chain was counted only a few times. This sample is drawn from a study of blood T cell repertoires in COVID-19. Overall study: Whether acute or convalescent, the COVID-19 samples came from the United States, Italy and Spain.

In the study's own analysis: Amplified reference gene primers provided the basis for estimating nucleated cell counts. Assay: immunoSEQ multiplex PCR; the TCRdb copy retains only in-frame clones and omits some. The V and J calls and clone size come from that table; D and trimming were worked out from the DNA. The sample shows about 20,000 clones, roughly 90% of them seen only once. V shed 4 bases, J shed 9 bases, and the junction held 9 bases outside the gene matches. Germline CDR1 is LGHDT and CDR2 is YNNKEL (reference sequence). The CDR3 has 14 amino acids. This receptor was identified in a human donor in a cohort sampled during active COVID-19. The chain joins TRBV3-1 (or the pseudogene TRBV3-2) to TRBJ1-5; 7 bases are shared with TRBD1. The specimen sequenced was peripheral blood. The CDR3 sequence: CASSLGQEISPQHF. The CDR3 coding sequence is TGTGCCAGCAGCCTAGGACAGGAGATTTCGCCCCAGCATTTT.